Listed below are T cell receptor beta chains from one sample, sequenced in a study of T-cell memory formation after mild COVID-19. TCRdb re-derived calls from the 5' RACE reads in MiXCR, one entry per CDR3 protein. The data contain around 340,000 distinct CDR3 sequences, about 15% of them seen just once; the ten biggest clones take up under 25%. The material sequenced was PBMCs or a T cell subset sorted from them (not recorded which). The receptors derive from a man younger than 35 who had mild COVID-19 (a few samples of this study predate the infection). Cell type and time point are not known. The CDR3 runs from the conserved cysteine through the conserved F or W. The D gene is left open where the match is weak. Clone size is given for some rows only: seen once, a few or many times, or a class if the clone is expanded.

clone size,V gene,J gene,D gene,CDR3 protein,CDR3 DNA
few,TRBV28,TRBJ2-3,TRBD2,CASSFRTSGTDTQYF,TGTGCCAGCAGTTTCAGGACTAGCGGTACAGATACGCAGTATTTT
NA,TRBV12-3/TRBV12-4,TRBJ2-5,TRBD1,CASSPATGSDGAGTQYF,TGTGCCAGCAGTCCTGCGACAGGGTCGGACGGGGCTGGAACCCAGTACTTC
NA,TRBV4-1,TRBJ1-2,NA,CASSQDVTGRANYGYTF,TGCGCCAGCAGCCAAGATGTCACAGGGCGAGCTAACTATGGCTACACCTTC
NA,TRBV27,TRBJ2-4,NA,CASSIIREIGNIQYF,TGTGCCAGCAGTATTATTAGGGAAATAGGGAACATTCAGTACTTC
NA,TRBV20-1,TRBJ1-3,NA,CSARVERGLGNTIYF,TGCAGTGCTAGAGTTGAGAGGGGACTTGGAAACACCATATATTTT
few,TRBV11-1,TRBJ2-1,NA,CASSSRSLGVYNEQFF,TGTGCCAGCAGCTCCCGGAGCCTCGGGGTCTACAATGAGCAGTTCTTC
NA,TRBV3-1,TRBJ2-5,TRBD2,CASSQGTSETQYF,TGTGCCAGCAGCCAAGGGACTAGTGAGACCCAGTACTTC
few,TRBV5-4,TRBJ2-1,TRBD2,CASSLARGGRVEQFF,TGTGCCAGCAGCTTGGCCCGCGGGGGGCGGGTTGAGCAGTTCTTC
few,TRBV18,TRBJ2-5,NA,CASSPGDYQETQYF,TGTGCCAGCTCACCAGGGGACTACCAAGAGACCCAGTACTTC
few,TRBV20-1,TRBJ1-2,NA,CSARRELSGYTF,TGCAGTGCTAGACGCGAGCTTTCTGGCTACACCTTC
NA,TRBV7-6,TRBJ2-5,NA,CASSLQFQETQYF,TGTGCCAGCAGCCTACAGTTTCAAGAGACCCAGTACTTC
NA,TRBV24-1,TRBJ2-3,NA,CATSSENGDTQYF,TGTGCCACCAGTTCTGAGAACGGAGATACGCAGTATTTT
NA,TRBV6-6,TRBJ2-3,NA,CATRGGTDTQYF,TGTGCCACCAGGGGGGGCACAGATACGCAGTATTTT
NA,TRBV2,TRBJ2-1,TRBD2,CASSDLAGGPLF,TGTGCCAGCAGTGATTTAGCGGGGGGCCCCCTCTTC
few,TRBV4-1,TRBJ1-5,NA,CASSHLWLVGNQPQHF,TGCGCCAGCAGCCACCTGTGGCTGGTGGGCAATCAGCCCCAGCATTTT
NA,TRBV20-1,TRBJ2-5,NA,CSAREPSVVETQYF,TGCAGTGCTAGAGAGCCTAGCGTGGTAGAGACCCAGTACTTC
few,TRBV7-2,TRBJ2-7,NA,CASSSMDRSYEQYF,TGTGCCAGCAGCTCAATGGACCGATCCTACGAGCAGTACTTC
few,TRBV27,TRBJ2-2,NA,CASRASGPYTGELFF,TGTGCCAGCAGGGCCAGCGGGCCCTACACCGGGGAGCTGTTTTTT
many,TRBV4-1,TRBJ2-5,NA,CASSQDREERGFFF,TGCGCCAGCAGCCAAGATCGGGAAGAGAGAGGTTTTTTCTTC
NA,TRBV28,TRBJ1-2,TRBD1,CASSPVGQGNYGYTF,TGTGCCAGCAGTCCTGTGGGACAGGGGAACTATGGCTACACCTTC
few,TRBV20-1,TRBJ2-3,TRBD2,CSAQWGGGGNTQYF,TGCAGTGCCCAGTGGGGCGGGGGGGGCAATACGCAGTATTTT
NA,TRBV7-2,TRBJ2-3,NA,CASSRMGRTAADTQYF,TGTGCCAGCAGCCGGATGGGGCGAACGGCGGCAGATACGCAGTATTTT
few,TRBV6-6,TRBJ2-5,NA,CASSYSRAGWWKETQYF,TGTGCCAGCAGTTACTCGAGGGCAGGTTGGTGGAAAGAGACCCAGTACTTC
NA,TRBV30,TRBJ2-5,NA,CASQGGRETQYF,TGTGCCTCTCAGGGGGGTCGAGAGACCCAGTACTTC
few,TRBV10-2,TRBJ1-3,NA,CASSEPLVSGNTIYF,TGCGCCAGCAGTGAGCCTCTAGTCTCTGGAAACACCATATATTTT
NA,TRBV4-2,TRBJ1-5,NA,CASSQVSRGQPQHF,TGTGCCAGCAGCCAAGTGTCCCGGGGGCAGCCCCAGCATTTT
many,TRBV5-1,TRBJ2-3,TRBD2,CASSRGLADVTDTQYF,TGCGCCAGCAGCCGAGGACTAGCGGACGTCACAGATACGCAGTATTTT
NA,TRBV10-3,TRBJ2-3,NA,CAISAIPTAANTDTQYF,TGTGCCATCAGTGCCATCCCGACAGCCGCCAACACAGATACGCAGTATTTT
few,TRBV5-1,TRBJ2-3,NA,CASSPDIALSTDTQYF,TGCGCCAGCAGCCCCGACATTGCCCTAAGCACAGATACGCAGTATTTT
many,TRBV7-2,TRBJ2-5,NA,CASSLSREETQYF,TGTGCCAGCAGCTTATCCAGGGAAGAGACCCAGTACTTC
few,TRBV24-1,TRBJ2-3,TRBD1,CATREGTGGNTDTQYF,TGTGCCACCAGAGAAGGGACAGGGGGTAACACAGATACGCAGTATTTT
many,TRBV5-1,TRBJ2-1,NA,CASSFGALTYNEQFF,TGCGCCAGCAGCTTCGGAGCCTTGACCTACAATGAGCAGTTCTTC